This entry features one T cell receptor beta chain sequence. These data belong to a study of blood T cell repertoires in COVID-19. Study-wide context: Acute and convalescent COVID-19 specimens originated in the United States, Italy and Spain.

V was shortened by 5 bases and J by 5 bases, with 21 bases between the two germline ends. Germline CDR1 is SGHTA and CDR2 is FQGTGA. The CDR3 covers 17 residues. Authors' analysis steps: Nucleated cell number was recorded as an estimate derived from reference gene primer amplification. Sequencing was performed with immunoSEQ multiplex PCR; in TCRdb, only in-frame clones are kept and a portion is missing. V, J and clone size reflect that table, while D and trimming were determined from the DNA. The table lists about 58,000 clones, more than 60% of them singletons. This rearrangement joins TRBV7-3 to TRBJ2-2, with D tentatively TRBD1 (6 bases). What was sequenced was peripheral blood. The sequence was obtained from a human donor in a cohort sampled during active COVID-19. The DNA of the CDR3 is TGTGCCAGCAGCCAGGCATCTCGGACAGAAGATACCGGGGAGCTGTTTTTT. Translation: CASSQASRTEDTGELFF.